This TCR beta chain was profiled in a study of blood T cell repertoires in COVID-19. Study-wide background: Some COVID-19 samples were acute and others convalescent; all came from the United States, Italy and Spain.

Individuals drawn from 24 US areas were roughly 18 to 95 years old. Using immunoSEQ multiplex PCR, the repertoire was profiled, and TCRdb retains in-frame clones only, with some absent. The sample yields under 350,000 clones, 80% to 90% seen once. The CDR3 is 15 amino acids. Germline V gene lookup returns CDR1 SGHNT and CDR2 YYREEE (reference sequence). V shed 2 bases and J 8 bases; nucleotides not matched to a gene: 7. The origin of this receptor is a woman in her thirties or forties with acute COVID-19. The chain recombines TRBV5-4 with TRBJ1-6; 7 nucleotides line up with TRBD1. Input material: PBMCs or T cells enriched from blood (not recorded which). The CDR3 nucleotides are TGTGCCAGCAGCTTCTCACAGGGGATTCATTCACCCCTCCACTTT. It is translated as CASSFSQGIHSPLHF.